Listed below are T cell receptor beta chains from one sample, sequenced in a study of blood T cell repertoires in COVID-19. Some clones are missing from TCRdb's copy, which holds only in-frame ones; the method was immunoSEQ multiplex PCR. The table includes 300,000 to 400,000 clones, roughly 90% detected once. The source material was peripheral blood. The origin of the receptors is a woman aged 25 to 39 with COVID-19, enrolled during active disease. The conserved cysteine and the conserved F or W are not part of the CDR3 here. Each record gives: V gene, CDR3 protein.

v_call: TRBV11-3
cdr3_aa: ASSLGPGTEAF

v_call: TRBV13
cdr3_aa: ASSLWTGGRGEQY

v_call: TRBV14
cdr3_aa: ASSPLRRGTGAYEQY

v_call: TRBV5-4
cdr3_aa: ASSPTSGRARETQY

v_call: TRBV11-2
cdr3_aa: ASSFGEDTEAF

v_call: TRBV2
cdr3_aa: ASRGQGSPGANVLT

v_call: TRBV9
cdr3_aa: ASSTRLAGAPHEQF

v_call: TRBV5-1
cdr3_aa: ASSLGNYFLDTQY

v_call: TRBV5-1
cdr3_aa: ASSLAGTNEKLF

v_call: TRBV11-2
cdr3_aa: ASSLWTSGGAGEQY

v_call: TRBV28
cdr3_aa: ASTRQGVGETQY

v_call: TRBV6-5
cdr3_aa: ASSFSWDSSYNEQF

v_call: TRBV28
cdr3_aa: ASSSRSPLH

v_call: TRBV7-9
cdr3_aa: ASSLRGAGPEKLF

v_call: TRBV28
cdr3_aa: ASSPDLGEQY

v_call: TRBV4-3
cdr3_aa: ASSQDRSRSSYNEQF

v_call: TRBV28
cdr3_aa: ASSQGGQGSGQPQH